The 19 T cell receptor beta chains below all came from one sample that was sequenced in a study of vaccination and CD4 T cells after COVID-19. Treatment reported: approximately 9-day PBMC culture with coronavirus spike peptide pools or control peptides (ViraFEST assay). Sequenced with the Oncomine TCR Beta short-read assay was DNA taken from cultured CD4+ T cells. TCRdb fed the PCR reads into MiXCR, producing one record per CDR3 protein. The sample has some 11,000 distinct CDR3 sequences, 70% seen once. For these receptors, no antigen is known. The material sequenced was CD4+ T cells from blood, cultured in vitro. The receptors were gathered from a human donor who had recovered from COVID-19.

CDR3 coding DNA: TGCAGTGCGCCTGACGGCGGGCTGTGGGGCGAGCAGTACTTC. Translating it yields CSAPDGGLWGEQYF. J is TRBJ2-7 and V is TRBV20-1; D perhaps matches TRBD2 (5 bases). CDR3 length: 14 amino acids. V shed 6 bases and J shed 6 bases, with 21 bases lying between them. CDR1 and CDR2 from the germline V gene are DFQATT and SNEGSKA (reference sequence).

The CDR3 region is CASSLGLTEAFF. DNA of the CDR3: TGTGCCAGCAGCTTAGGACTGACTGAAGCTTTCTTT. The chain couples TRBV7-9 to TRBJ1-1, with unresolved D. This CDR3 is built from 12 residues. The V end lost 1 base, the J end lost 5 bases, and 5 bases lay between the germline ends. The germline CDR1 and CDR2 sequences are SEHNR and FQNEAQ (reference sequence).

This clonotype was seen more than once but under ten times. The rearrangement joins TRBV6-2 or TRBV6-3 to TRBJ2-5, with D maybe TRBD2 (5 bases). In germline, CDR1 is MNHEY, CDR2 SVGEGT. This CDR3 spans 17 amino acids. With 0 bases removed from V and 5 bases from J, the gap between germline ends came to 19 bases. This CDR3 is CASSYSRESGSKETQYF. The CDR3 DNA sequence: TGTGCCAGCAGTTACTCTAGAGAGAGTGGGAGCAAGGAGACCCAGTACTTC.

The chain couples TRBV7-2 to TRBJ1-2, with D tentatively TRBD1 (6 bases). This CDR3 spans 13 amino acids. V lost 3 bases and J lost 5, with 10 bases in between. CDR1 is SGHTA, CDR2 FQGNSA, per germline. CDR3 protein: CASSLGQGYGYTF. The CDR3 region has the DNA TGTGCCAGCAGCTTGGGCCAGGGGTATGGCTACACCTTC.

The V call is TRBV7-8, the J call TRBJ1-1; D is perhaps TRBD1 (5 bases). Between the trimmed V and J ends, which lost 4 bases and 8 bases, there was a span of 11 bases. From germline, CDR1 is SGHVS and CDR2 FQNEAQ. The CDR3 is 12 residues long. CDR3 DNA: TGTGCCAGCAGCTACAACCGACAGGAAGCTTTCTTT. Translating gives CASSYNRQEAFF.

The chain joins TRBV20-1 to TRBJ2-7; tentative D call: TRBD1 (6 bases). Between the trimmed V and J ends, which lost 3 bases and 3 bases, there was a span of 15 bases. The CDR3 spans 14 residues. Per germline, CDR1 DFQATT and CDR2 SNEGSKA (reference sequence). Written as DNA, the CDR3 is TGCAGTGCTAGTCCGATCCAGGGGTACTACGAGCAGTACTTC. Amino acids: CSASPIQGYYEQYF.

This clonotype showed up just a few times. The chain couples TRBV20-1 to TRBJ1-5, with TRBD1 identical over 11 bases. Losses at the gene ends were 6 bases for V and 3 bases for J; bases not matched to a gene: 4. Looked up from germline, CDR1 is DFQATT and CDR2 is SNEGSKA (reference sequence). This CDR3 is 14 amino acids long. The CDR3 is CSARTGGYNQPQHF. For the CDR3, the DNA is TGCAGTGCCCGGACAGGGGGCTACAATCAGCCCCAGCATTTT.

In the case of this clonotype: An end of the junction does not agree with germline; a read error may underlie this. The chain joins TRBV20-1 to TRBJ2-3, with 13 nucleotides matching TRBD2. CDR3 length: 14 residues. Germline V gene lookup returns CDR1 DFQATT and CDR2 SNEGSKA (reference sequence). The CDR3 region is CSARTSGSRDTQYF. In nucleotides, the CDR3 is TGCAGTGCTCGGACTAGCGGGAGCAGAGATACGCAGTATTTT.

The DNA for the CDR3 is TGTGCCAGCAGCCGGGAAGGACAGACCACCCAATCCTACGAGCAGTACTTC. Its protein is CASSREGQTTQSYEQYF. The chain is built from TRBV5-6 and TRBJ2-7; D may be TRBD1 (6 bases). The germline V and J ends were trimmed by 4 bases and 1 base, with 21 bases remaining between them. This CDR3 is 17 amino acids long. Germline V gene sequence: CDR1 SGHDT, CDR2 YYEEEE.

The rearrangement links TRBV20-1 to TRBJ2-2; D gene ambiguous. The CDR3 runs to 14 residues. Germline values: CDR1 DFQATT, CDR2 SNEGSKA (reference sequence). Trimming cost V 4 bases and J 4 bases, with 13 bases left between them. CDR3 DNA: TGCAGTGCTAACCTCGTAGACGGCACCGGGGAGCTGTTTTTT. Protein sequence: CSANLVDGTGELFF.

V usage is TRBV24-1 and J usage is TRBJ1-5; 7 bases match TRBD1. Germline V lookup: CDR1 KGHDR, CDR2 SFDVKD. The trim removed 7 bases at V and 7 bases at J, leaving 6 bases unmatched. The CDR3 length is 13 residues. The DNA of the CDR3 is TGTGCCACCAGCCTACAGGGGTTACAGCCCCAGCATTTT. This encodes CATSLQGLQPQHF.

The rearrangement uses TRBV20-1 and TRBJ2-3; tentatively, D is TRBD2 (6 bases). This CDR3 is built from 11 residues. The V gene lost 5 bases and the J gene lost 11 bases, with 14 bases spanning the gap. CDR1 and CDR2 from the germline V gene are DFQATT and SNEGSKA (reference sequence). The CDR3 is CSAEAGPMQYF. In nucleotides, the CDR3 is TGCAGTGCTGAGGCGGGACCGATGCAGTATTTT.

This rearrangement joins TRBV7-9 to TRBJ2-5; D remains unclear. V was clipped by 5 bases and J by 6 bases, with 16 bases between them. CDR1 SEHNR and CDR2 FQNEAQ come from the germline V gene (reference sequence). The CDR3 runs to 14 residues. CDR3 region: CASSPGQGIKTQYF. CDR3 DNA: TGTGCCAGCAGCCCCGGTCAAGGGATAAAGACCCAGTACTTC.

The chain employs TRBV20-1 and TRBJ1-1; no reliable D call. Germline CDR1 and CDR2: DFQATT and SNEGSKA (reference sequence). The length of the CDR3 is 12 residues. The V gene lost 1 base and the J gene lost 4 bases, with 7 bases spanning the gap. This CDR3 is CSARVRGTEAFF. The CDR3, as DNA: TGCAGTGCTAGAGTGCGGGGCACTGAAGCTTTCTTT.

The rearrangement links TRBV20-1 to TRBJ2-7; D uncertain. The V end was cut by 6 bases, the J end by 0 bases, with 15 bases between. Germline CDR1 DFQATT, CDR2 SNEGSKA (reference sequence). The CDR3 sequence is 14 residues long. CDR3 amino acids: CSASPQFASYEQYF. The CDR3 nucleotides are TGCAGTGCCTCCCCACAGTTTGCCTCCTACGAGCAGTACTTC.

The chain carries TRBV6-1 and TRBJ2-7; TRBD1 matches at 11 bases. The CDR3 is 15 amino acids. Germline values: CDR1 MNHNS, CDR2 SASEGT. V dropped 5 bases and J dropped 0; count of bases not matched to a gene: 3. The CDR3 loop reads CASSQGTGGSYEQYF. The CDR3 nucleotides read TGTGCCAGCAGTCAGGGGACAGGGGGCTCCTACGAGCAGTACTTC.

V and J are TRBV5-4 and TRBJ2-7; D is ambiguous. Germline V gives CDR1 SGHNT, CDR2 YYREEE (reference sequence). V dropped 4 bases and J dropped 0 bases, with 11 bases sitting between them. The CDR3 runs to 14 residues. The CDR3 spells CASSPVPVSYEQYF. The CDR3 DNA reads as TGTGCCAGCAGCCCCGTCCCAGTCTCCTACGAGCAGTACTTC.

By frequency in the sample, this clonotype is medium-sized. The chain combines TRBV19 with TRBJ1-1, with no clear D. Trimming left V 9 bases short and J 2 bases short, with 4 bases between. The germline V gene has CDR1 LNHDA and CDR2 SQIVND (reference sequence). CDR3 length equals 10 residues. CDR3 sequence (DNA): TGTGCCAGCTATAACACTGAAGCTTTCTTT. Translation gives CASYNTEAFF.

This chain joins TRBV20-1 and TRBJ2-5; 7 bases are a match to TRBD2. Germline assignment: CDR1 DFQATT and CDR2 SNEGSKA (reference sequence). The CDR3 extends over 14 amino acids. With V trimmed by 2 bases and J by 2 bases, 5 bases remained unmatched. For the CDR3, the DNA is TGCAGTGCTAGAATCCGACTAGCACAAGAGACCCAGTACTTC. Its protein is CSARIRLAQETQYF.